The clone carrying this T cell receptor beta chain was recorded a few times. The sample is drawn from a study of blood T cell repertoires in COVID-19. Overall study context: In each case, the material was cDNA or gDNA derived from T cells, B-cell-depleted T cells, or PBMCs.

Trimming stripped 6 bases from V and 7 bases from J, with 15 bases between. Germline lookup yields CDR1 MNHEY and CDR2 SMNVEV (reference sequence). The CDR3 totals 13 residues. Study processing details: The authors estimated nucleated cell counts from reference gene primer amplification. This table comes from immunoSEQ multiplex PCR, and its TCRdb copy is limited to in-frame clones, with some not included. V and J calls and clone size are those listed in that table; D and trimming were worked out from the DNA. The sample lists more than 90,000 clones, less than 90% occurring once. This receptor was taken from a man aged 70 or older who had recovered from COVID-19. The chain has TRBV27 and TRBJ1-1; a possible D gene is TRBD1 (6 bases). The sequenced sample was peripheral blood. The CDR3 reads CASRQGFSYEAFF. CDR3 nucleotide sequence: TGTGCCAGCAGACAGGGTTTTTCCTATGAAGCTTTCTTT.